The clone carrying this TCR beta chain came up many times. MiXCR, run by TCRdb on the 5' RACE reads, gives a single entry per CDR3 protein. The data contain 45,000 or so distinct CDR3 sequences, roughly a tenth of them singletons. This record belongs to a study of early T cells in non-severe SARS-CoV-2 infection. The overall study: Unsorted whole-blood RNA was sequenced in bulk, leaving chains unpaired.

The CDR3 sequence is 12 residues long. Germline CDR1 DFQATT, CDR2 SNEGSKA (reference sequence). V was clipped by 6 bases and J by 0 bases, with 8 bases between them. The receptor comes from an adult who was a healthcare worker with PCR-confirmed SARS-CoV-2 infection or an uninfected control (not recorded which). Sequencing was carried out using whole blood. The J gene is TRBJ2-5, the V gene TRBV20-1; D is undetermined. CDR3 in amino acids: CSAEPDQETQYF. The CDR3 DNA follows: TGCAGTGCGGAACCGGACCAAGAGACCCAGTACTTC.